A selection of T cell receptor beta chains follows, all from one sample in a study of blood T cell repertoires in COVID-19. TCRdb's table, derived via immunoSEQ multiplex PCR, lists solely in-frame clones and lacks some. The data contain around 94,000 clones, about 80% of them singletons. The sample consisted of peripheral blood. These receptors came from a man between 60 and 75 years old with acute or convalescent COVID-19. The CDR3 runs from the conserved cysteine through the conserved F or W. Each record gives: clone size, V gene, J gene, CDR3 protein. A clone size is listed for some rows: how often the clone was seen (once, few, many), or a class if it is expanded.

.	TRBV6-5	TRBJ1-2	CASSYDDRGGREGYTF
.	TRBV21-1	TRBJ1-2	CASSNRAGGGYTF
.	TRBV12-3/TRBV12-4	TRBJ2-5	CASSFLGRETQYF
few	TRBV6-5	TRBJ1-1	CASSFDWRNTEAFF
.	TRBV3-1/TRBV3-2	TRBJ1-2	CASSQDGVANYGYTF
.	TRBV6-5	TRBJ1-5	CASSTGDQPQHF
.	TRBV27	TRBJ2-1	CASRLAGGPYNEQFF
.	TRBV7-7	TRBJ2-5	CASSQGQGGETQYF
.	TRBV19	TRBJ1-3	CASSIGVSGNTIYF
.	TRBV15	TRBJ1-5	CATSRDNSNQPQHF
.	TRBV9	TRBJ2-7	CASSVGPLQGDEQYF
.	TRBV6-2/TRBV6-3	TRBJ2-2	CASSYSKFRLATGELFF
.	TRBV5-8	TRBJ2-1	CASSFRGYNEQFF
.	TRBV13	TRBJ1-2	CASSRGGNYGYTF
.	TRBV2	TRBJ1-2	CASSERGIYGYTF
.	TRBV7-2	TRBJ1-2	CASNNRAAGYGYTF
.	TRBV4-1	TRBJ1-5	CASSQDRDYQPQHF
.	TRBV25-1	TRBJ1-1	CASSGGGAMNTEAFF
.	TRBV5-1	TRBJ1-3	CASSATGDRSSGNTIYF
.	TRBV13	TRBJ1-1	CASSSGQLNTEAFF
.	TRBV5-6	TRBJ1-5	CASSFKGKGVLNQPQHF
.	TRBV11-2	TRBJ2-1	CASSFLESELYNEQFF
.	TRBV6-5	TRBJ2-5	CASSYAGDQETQYF
.	TRBV5-4	TRBJ1-2	CASFQAGDYGYTF
.	TRBV6-1	TRBJ2-3	CASSEDSGGATDTQYF
.	TRBV2	TRBJ2-7	CASSVRGPEQYF
.	TRBV28	TRBJ1-3	CASSFTSSGNTIYF
.	TRBV12-5	TRBJ1-1	CASVSGGPRANTEAFF
.	TRBV6-5	TRBJ1-1	CASRGQGMNTEAFF